Each of the 14 T cell receptor beta chains below was sequenced from the same sample in a study of blood T cell repertoires in COVID-19. Libraries were prepared by immunoSEQ multiplex PCR; TCRdb keeps only in-frame clonotypes and omits some of them. The sample shows some 500,000 clones, 85% to 90% of them seen only once. The sample comprised peripheral blood. The receptors shown here come from a woman aged 50 to 60 with COVID-19, enrolled during active disease.

The chain recombines TRBV29-1 with TRBJ1-3; D unclear. CDR1 is SQVTM, CDR2 ANQGSEA, per germline. Deletions cut 4 bases from V and 0 bases from J, with 10 bases between. The CDR3 is 14 residues long. CDR3 in amino acids: CSVVYPSSGNTIYF. The CDR3 coding sequence is TGCAGCGTTGTATACCCTAGCTCTGGAAACACCATATATTTT.

The chain employs TRBV10-2 and TRBJ1-2, with no clear D. CDR3 length equals 13 residues. CDR1 is WSHSY, CDR2 SAAADI, per germline. Trimming removed 7 bases at V and 5 bases at J, with 14 bases between. The CDR3 DNA reads as TGCGCCAGCATTGGAGGGCCTTCTTATGGCTACACCTTC. Its translation: CASIGGPSYGYTF.

This chain uses TRBV30 with TRBJ1-3, with no clear D. This CDR3 is 13 amino acids long. The ends were cut back, 4 bases at V and 10 bases at J, with 17 bases in the middle. Germline V gene lookup returns CDR1 GTSNPN and CDR2 SVGIG (reference sequence). CDR3 protein: CAWNLGGWRTIYF. The CDR3 bases are TGTGCCTGGAACCTAGGAGGGTGGCGGACCATATATTTT.

V and J are TRBV19 and TRBJ1-6, with 7 bases identical to TRBD1. V shed 5 bases, J shed 16 bases, and the junction held 8 bases outside the gene matches. The CDR3 spans 12 residues. Germline V gene lookup returns CDR1 LNHDA and CDR2 SQIVND (reference sequence). CDR3 amino acids: CASSARQGLLHF. The CDR3 nucleotides read TGTGCCAGTAGTGCTCGACAGGGTCTACTCCACTTT.

The V and J genes are TRBV11-3 and TRBJ2-2; D unresolved. The CDR3 has 13 amino acids. Trimming removed 2 bases at V and 10 bases at J, with 11 bases between. Germline CDR1 is SGHNT and CDR2 is YENEEA. CDR3 in DNA: TGTGCCAGCAGCTTACGTGAGACTTCGGAGCTGTTTTTT. Translated: CASSLRETSELFF.

This clone was recorded only once. The J gene is TRBJ2-5, the V gene TRBV4-1; 8 bases map to TRBD2. With 2 bases clipped from V and 4 bases from J, the junction kept 6 bases outside the gene matches. Germline V gene sequence: CDR1 MGHRA, CDR2 YSYEKL. The CDR3 has 15 residues. CDR3: CASSQPGLASETQYF. CDR3 sequence (DNA): TGCGCCAGCAGCCAACCTGGACTAGCTTCAGAGACCCAGTACTTC.

A few counts support this clone. The V and J genes are TRBV4-1 and TRBJ1-1, with 11 bases fitting TRBD1. Losses at the gene ends were 4 bases for V and 1 base for J; bases not matched to a gene: 11. Germline V gene data show CDR1 as MGHRA and CDR2 as YSYEKL. This CDR3 contains 18 residues. This CDR3 is CASSPRRTGGTRNTEAFF. The CDR3 DNA follows: TGCGCCAGCAGCCCACGAAGGACAGGGGGCACGAGGAACACTGAAGCTTTCTTT.

The CDR3 DNA is TGTGCCTGGGGAACGCTAGCGGGGGAAGAGCAGTTCTTC. Translation gives CAWGTLAGEEQFF. J is TRBJ2-1 and V is TRBV30; 10 bases align to TRBD2. J lost 10 bases, V lost 5 bases, and 8 bases had no gene match. CDR1 is GTSNPN and CDR2 is SVGIG in the germline V gene (reference sequence). There are 13 residues in the CDR3.

This chain joins TRBV5-1 and TRBJ2-7, with D maybe TRBD1 (6 bases). Trimming cost V 2 bases and J 0 bases, with 9 bases left between them. The CDR3 extends over 14 amino acids. CDR1 is SGHRS, CDR2 YFSETQ, per germline. In DNA form, the CDR3 reads TGCGCCAGCAGCTTAGGGGGTCTCTCCTACGAGCAGTACTTC. Translation: CASSLGGLSYEQYF. The entire variable domain, with the rest obtained from reference TRBV5-1 and TRBJ2-7, is as follows: KAGVTQTPRYLIKTRGQQVTLSCSPISGHRSVSWYQQTPGQGLQFLFEYFSETQRNKGNFPGRFSGRQFSNSRSEMNVSTLELGDSALYLCASSLGGLSYEQYFGPGTRLTVT.

The chain is built from TRBV5-6 and TRBJ2-7; D perhaps matches TRBD2 (6 bases). CDR3 size: 14 residues. V lost 5 bases and J 7 bases, leaving 19 bases between the germline ends. CDR1 and CDR2 (germline): SGHDT, YYEEEE. The CDR3: CASSSGTSSGEQYF. As DNA, the CDR3 is TGTGCCAGCAGTTCCGGGACTTCGAGTGGGGAGCAGTACTTC.

Here the CDR3 DNA reads TGTGCCAGCAGTGTCATACAGGGTGGTGAAAAACTGTTTTTT. Residues: CASSVIQGGEKLFF. The chain couples TRBV6-6 to TRBJ1-4; a weak D match, TRBD1 (6 bases). V was trimmed by 5 bases and J by 7 bases, leaving 14 bases between them. The CDR3 length is 14 residues. From germline, CDR1 is MNHNY and CDR2 SVGAGI (reference sequence).

The J gene is TRBJ1-1, the V gene TRBV24-1, with D unclear. This CDR3 has 13 residues. Germline-derived CDR1 and CDR2 are KGHDR and SFDVKD. V shed 4 bases and J shed 0 bases, with 5 bases lying between them. This CDR3 is CATSDAVNTEAFF. CDR3 DNA sequence: TGTGCCACCAGTGACGCAGTGAACACTGAAGCTTTCTTT.

V and J are TRBV24-1 and TRBJ2-1; 10 positions match TRBD1. The V gene's germline CDR1 is KGHDR and CDR2 SFDVKD. The CDR3 runs to 15 residues. Germline trimming cut 6 bases from V and 4 bases from J; bases unmatched to any gene: 5. The CDR3 loop is CATSPTGGPYNEQFF. For the CDR3, the DNA is TGTGCCACCAGTCCGACAGGGGGCCCTTACAATGAGCAGTTCTTC.

The chain is built from TRBV11-2 and TRBJ1-2; tentative D call: TRBD1 (5 bases). The germline V and J ends were trimmed by 5 bases and 7 bases, with 11 bases remaining between them. The CDR3 is made up of 12 amino acids. Germline V gives CDR1 SGHAT, CDR2 FQNNGV. CDR3 bases: TGTGCCAGCAGCCTTGGGGCAGCTGGCTACACCTTC. Its translation is CASSLGAAGYTF.